The rows below give T cell receptor beta chains drawn from one sample of a study of cytomegalovirus exposure and HLA in healthy donors. Measured with immunoSEQ multiplex PCR; TCRdb has only the in-frame clones, and not every one. The sample includes roughly 100,000 clones, about 16% of them seen just once. Sequencing was performed on PBMCs. The receptor set was obtained from a female donor in good health and CMV-seronegative. Each CDR3 is given with its conserved first and last residue. The order of the fields is V gene, D gene, clone size, CDR3 length, J gene, CDR3 protein, CDR3 DNA. The D gene is left open where the match is weak. The size of a clone is reported for some rows only, either as once, few or many, or as a class for expanded clones.

V gene: TRBV6-1; D gene: TRBD2; clone size: few; CDR3 length: 15; J gene: TRBJ2-7; CDR3 protein: CASSGLAGGGYEQYF; CDR3 DNA: TGTGCCAGCAGTGGGCTAGCGGGAGGAGGCTACGAGCAGTACTTC
V gene: TRBV9; D gene: TRBD2; clone size: few; CDR3 length: 18; J gene: TRBJ2-3; CDR3 protein: CASSVEVGLAGGTDTQYF; CDR3 DNA: TGTGCCAGCAGCGTGGAGGTGGGACTAGCGGGAGGCACAGATACGCAGTATTTT
V gene: TRBV6-5; D gene: NA; clone size: few; CDR3 length: 13; J gene: TRBJ1-5; CDR3 protein: CASSYTPYQPQHF; CDR3 DNA: TGTGCCAGCAGTTACACACCTTATCAGCCCCAGCATTTT
V gene: TRBV4-1; D gene: NA; clone size: few; CDR3 length: 14; J gene: TRBJ2-1; CDR3 protein: CASSQGPGRLEQFF; CDR3 DNA: TGCGCCAGCAGCCAAGGGCCCGGGCGACTAGAGCAGTTCTTC
V gene: TRBV30; D gene: NA; clone size: NA; CDR3 length: 15; J gene: TRBJ1-3; CDR3 protein: CAWSDGSGSGNTIYF; CDR3 DNA: TGTGCCTGGAGTGACGGCTCGGGATCTGGAAACACCATATATTTT
V gene: TRBV29-1; D gene: TRBD1; clone size: few; CDR3 length: 12; J gene: TRBJ2-7; CDR3 protein: CSVEMTGFEQYF; CDR3 DNA: TGCAGCGTTGAAATGACAGGGTTCGAGCAGTACTTC
V gene: TRBV15; D gene: TRBD1; clone size: NA; CDR3 length: 16; J gene: TRBJ2-3; CDR3 protein: CATSGDRVPGTDTQYF; CDR3 DNA: TGTGCCACCAGCGGGGACAGGGTCCCCGGCACAGATACGCAGTATTTT
V gene: TRBV5-1; D gene: TRBD1; clone size: few; CDR3 length: 16; J gene: TRBJ2-7; CDR3 protein: CASSLVQGSLSYEQYF; CDR3 DNA: TGCGCCAGCAGCTTGGTACAGGGGTCCCTTTCCTACGAGCAGTACTTC
V gene: TRBV10-3; D gene: NA; clone size: few; CDR3 length: 13; J gene: TRBJ1-2; CDR3 protein: CAISESSPSGYTF; CDR3 DNA: TGTGCCATCAGTGAGTCTAGTCCTTCGGGCTACACCTTC
V gene: TRBV5-4; D gene: NA; clone size: few; CDR3 length: 14; J gene: TRBJ2-2; CDR3 protein: CASSRQGGAGELFF; CDR3 DNA: TGTGCCAGCAGCAGACAGGGCGGGGCCGGGGAGCTGTTTTTT
V gene: TRBV27; D gene: TRBD1; clone size: few; CDR3 length: 15; J gene: TRBJ1-1; CDR3 protein: CASSSHKTGGTEAFF; CDR3 DNA: TGTGCCAGCAGTTCGCATAAAACAGGGGGCACTGAAGCTTTCTTT
V gene: TRBV1; D gene: NA; clone size: NA; CDR3 length: 18; J gene: TRBJ2-2; CDR3 protein: CTSSPIGLADRGTGELFF; CDR3 DNA: TGCACCAGCAGCCCCATTGGACTAGCGGACAGAGGGACCGGGGAGCTGTTTTTT
V gene: TRBV15; D gene: TRBD1; clone size: NA; CDR3 length: 18; J gene: TRBJ2-1; CDR3 protein: CATSRPSLPGQGGNEQFF; CDR3 DNA: TGTGCCACCAGCAGACCGAGCTTACCGGGACAGGGAGGCAATGAGCAGTTCTTC
V gene: TRBV5-4; D gene: TRBD1; clone size: NA; CDR3 length: 17; J gene: TRBJ2-1; CDR3 protein: CASSIGQGRFSYNEQFF; CDR3 DNA: TGTGCCAGCAGTATAGGACAGGGCCGATTCTCCTACAATGAGCAGTTCTTC
V gene: TRBV28; D gene: TRBD1; clone size: few; CDR3 length: 15; J gene: TRBJ2-3; CDR3 protein: CASSRPMGTADTQYF; CDR3 DNA: TGTGCCAGCAGTCGACCCATGGGGACAGCAGATACGCAGTATTTT
V gene: TRBV6-5; D gene: TRBD1; clone size: NA; CDR3 length: 14; J gene: TRBJ2-3; CDR3 protein: CASSRDRKTDTQYF; CDR3 DNA: TGTGCCAGCAGCCGGGACAGGAAAACAGATACGCAGTATTTT
V gene: TRBV2; D gene: TRBD2; clone size: few; CDR3 length: 15; J gene: TRBJ2-1; CDR3 protein: CASTPTSGRAFGQFF; CDR3 DNA: TGTGCCAGCACCCCGACTAGCGGGAGGGCGTTCGGGCAGTTCTTC
V gene: TRBV12-1; D gene: NA; clone size: few; CDR3 length: 15; J gene: TRBJ2-1; CDR3 protein: CASSPPLAFWHEQFF; CDR3 DNA: TGTGCCAGCAGCCCCCCTTTGGCCTTCTGGCATGAGCAGTTCTTC
V gene: TRBV4-3; D gene: NA; clone size: few; CDR3 length: 16; J gene: TRBJ2-1; CDR3 protein: CASSQDVAARELRQFF; CDR3 DNA: TGCGCCAGCAGCCAAGACGTCGCGGCCCGGGAGTTAAGGCAGTTCTTC
V gene: TRBV19; D gene: TRBD1; clone size: few; CDR3 length: 11; J gene: TRBJ2-1; CDR3 protein: CASSQTGGLFF; CDR3 DNA: TGTGCCAGTAGTCAGACAGGGGGCCTGTTCTTC
V gene: TRBV19; D gene: TRBD1; clone size: few; CDR3 length: 14; J gene: TRBJ1-2; CDR3 protein: CASTWDRVSSGYTF; CDR3 DNA: TGTGCCAGTACCTGGGACAGGGTAAGTTCTGGCTACACCTTC
V gene: TRBV5-4; D gene: TRBD2; clone size: NA; CDR3 length: 15; J gene: TRBJ2-1; CDR3 protein: CASSFSLASYNEQFF; CDR3 DNA: TGTGCCAGCAGCTTTTCACTAGCGTCCTACAATGAGCAGTTCTTC
V gene: TRBV27; D gene: NA; clone size: NA; CDR3 length: 15; J gene: TRBJ1-1; CDR3 protein: CASSLAQGGWTEAFF; CDR3 DNA: TGTGCCAGCAGTTTAGCACAGGGTGGATGGACTGAAGCTTTCTTT
V gene: TRBV7-2; D gene: NA; clone size: NA; CDR3 length: 14; J gene: TRBJ2-3; CDR3 protein: CASSLGSGTDTQYF; CDR3 DNA: TGTGCCAGCAGCTTAGGTTCTGGCACAGATACGCAGTATTTT
V gene: TRBV19; D gene: NA; clone size: few; CDR3 length: 21; J gene: TRBJ1-5; CDR3 protein: CASSRLIVRILARDSNQPQHF; CDR3 DNA: TGTGCCAGTAGCCGTCTTATAGTTAGGATTTTAGCCCGAGATAGCAATCAGCCCCAGCATTTT
V gene: TRBV14; D gene: NA; clone size: NA; CDR3 length: 15; J gene: TRBJ1-4; CDR3 protein: CASSPVGREDEKLFF; CDR3 DNA: TGTGCCAGCAGCCCCGTCGGCAGGGAGGATGAAAAACTGTTTTTT
V gene: TRBV6-1; D gene: NA; clone size: NA; CDR3 length: 11; J gene: TRBJ2-1; CDR3 protein: CASALYNEQFF; CDR3 DNA: TGTGCCAGCGCACTTTACAATGAGCAGTTCTTC
V gene: TRBV28; D gene: TRBD1; clone size: NA; CDR3 length: 13; J gene: TRBJ1-1; CDR3 protein: CASRRDRNTEAFF; CDR3 DNA: TGTGCCAGTCGCCGGGACAGGAACACTGAAGCTTTCTTT
V gene: TRBV5-6; D gene: TRBD2; clone size: NA; CDR3 length: 16; J gene: TRBJ2-3; CDR3 protein: CASSIRTSGIIDTQYF; CDR3 DNA: TGTGCCAGCAGCATCCGGACTAGCGGGATCATAGATACGCAGTATTTT